The 15 T cell receptor beta chains below come from one sample, sequenced in a study of T cell responses to AZD1222 COVID-19 vaccine. The table came from immunoSEQ multiplex PCR; TCRdb's copy has only in-frame clones and leaves some out. The table includes about 130,000 clones, more than 85% detected once. The sequencing used peripheral blood, collected on day 0 of AZD1222 vaccination. The receptors originated from an adult in good health.

This sequence joins TRBV19 and TRBJ2-5, with D tentatively TRBD1 or TRBD2 (5 bases each). This CDR3 comprises 13 residues. Germline V gives CDR1 LNHDA, CDR2 SQIVND (reference sequence). The ends were cut back, 2 bases at V and 5 bases at J, with 9 bases in the middle. The CDR3 is CASSILGEETQYF. Written as DNA, the CDR3 is TGTGCCAGTAGTATATTAGGGGAGGAGACCCAGTACTTC.

The chain is built from TRBV6-5 and TRBJ1-4; the D gene is possibly TRBD1 (6 bases). The CDR3 consists of 15 residues. Germline CDR1 reads MNHEY; CDR2 reads SVGAGI. V was trimmed by 6 bases and J by 5 bases, leaving 16 bases between them. Here the CDR3 DNA reads TGTGCCAGCAGGCCCCAGGGGCTTACCAATGAAAAACTGTTTTTT. The encoded protein is CASRPQGLTNEKLFF.

In this sample, this clone turned up once. The V and J genes are TRBV16 and TRBJ2-3; D might be TRBD1 (6 bases). The CDR3 runs 12 residues. Germline loops: CDR1 KGHSY, CDR2 FQNENV. The V end lost 3 bases, the J end lost 9 bases, and 10 bases lay between the germline ends. The CDR3 bases are TGTGCCAGCAGCCAGACAAGGGGGACGCAGTATTTT. This encodes CASSQTRGTQYF.

The CDR3 protein is CASSASVGDEQFF. CDR3 coding DNA: TGTGCCAGCAGCGCTAGCGTTGGTGATGAGCAGTTCTTC. V gene TRBV11-1 combines with J gene TRBJ2-1; D might be TRBD2 (6 bases). Trimming stripped 5 bases from V and 8 bases from J, with 13 bases between. Germline V lookup: CDR1 SGHAT, CDR2 FQDESV (reference sequence). This CDR3 has 13 amino acids.

The CDR3 sequence is CASSINRDSNQPQHF. In DNA, the CDR3 is TGTGCCAGTAGTATAAACCGGGATAGCAATCAGCCCCAGCATTTT. This sequence joins TRBV19 and TRBJ1-5; D is undetermined. Germline CDR1 is LNHDA and CDR2 is SQIVND (reference sequence). Between the trimmed V and J ends, which lost 2 bases and 0 bases, there was a span of 8 bases. This CDR3 region has 15 residues.

The J gene is TRBJ1-1, the V gene TRBV7-9, with a possible D match to TRBD1 (6 bases). The CDR3 spans 17 residues. Deletions cut 2 bases from V and 0 bases from J, with 16 bases between. The germline V gene has CDR1 SEHNR and CDR2 FQNEAQ (reference sequence). The CDR3, as DNA: TGTGCCAGCAGCTTAATTGGGTCAGGGGCATTGAACACTGAAGCTTTCTTT. Its protein is CASSLIGSGALNTEAFF.

This chain connects TRBV19 to TRBJ2-3; tentatively, D is TRBD2 (6 bases). The CDR3 totals 14 residues. CDR1 is LNHDA, CDR2 SQIVND, per germline (reference sequence). Trimming took 1 base from V and 5 from J, leaving 10 bases between them. The chain's CDR3 is CASSIGLAVDTQYF. The CDR3 nucleotides are TGTGCCAGTAGTATAGGATTAGCGGTAGATACGCAGTATTTT.

This sequence joins TRBV2 and TRBJ1-2; D gene ambiguous. This CDR3 has 15 amino acids. V lost 3 bases and J lost 2, with 13 bases in between. In germline, CDR1 is SNHLY, CDR2 FYNNEI. CDR3: CASSEEQPINYGYTF. CDR3 sequence (DNA): TGTGCCAGCAGTGAGGAACAGCCTATCAACTATGGCTACACCTTC.

V is TRBV2 and J is TRBJ2-7; no clear D gene. V was trimmed by 4 bases and J by 6 bases, leaving 19 bases between them. CDR1 and CDR2 from the germline V gene are SNHLY and FYNNEI. This CDR3 is built from 15 residues. CDR3 bases: TGTGCCAGCAGTGTAGGAGAACGGTCGCCGGGCGAGCAGTACTTC. Its protein is CASSVGERSPGEQYF.

The CDR3 reads CSVLREGNEQFF. CDR3 in DNA: TGCAGCGTCCTCCGGGAAGGGAATGAGCAGTTCTTC. This chain links TRBV29-1 with TRBJ2-1; perhaps TRBD2 as D (5 bases). The V and J ends lost 6 bases and 7 bases respectively, with 13 bases between them. The CDR3 is made up of 12 amino acids. The germline gives CDR1 SQVTM, CDR2 ANQGSEA.

The chain uses TRBV28 and TRBJ1-5, with 8 positions matching TRBD1. The ends lost 4 bases at V and 6 bases at J; junction bases unmatched: 11. Germline assignment: CDR1 MDHEN and CDR2 SYDVKM. The CDR3 covers 16 residues. This CDR3 is CASSWALRGLSQPQHF. CDR3 sequence (DNA): TGTGCCAGCAGTTGGGCTCTCAGGGGGCTCAGTCAGCCCCAGCATTTT.

The CDR3 is CASSSGVQYGYTF. For the CDR3, the DNA is TGTGCCAGCAGTTCAGGGGTTCAGTATGGCTACACCTTC. The V gene is TRBV12-3 or TRBV12-4, the J gene TRBJ1-2, with D perhaps matching TRBD1 (6 bases). The CDR3 has 13 amino acids. V was trimmed by 4 bases and J by 5 bases, leaving 11 bases between them.

The V gene is TRBV30, the J gene TRBJ2-3, with TRBD2 identical over 12 bases. In germline, CDR1 is GTSNPN, CDR2 SVGIG (reference sequence). The CDR3 has 16 amino acids. The V gene end was trimmed by 2 bases and the J gene end by 4 bases; junction bases not matched to a gene: 7. The CDR3 coding sequence is TGTGCCTGGAGTAAGCGACTAGCGGGAGTGTCAGATACGCAGTATTTT. This gives the protein CAWSKRLAGVSDTQYF.

The rearrangement links TRBV6-5 to TRBJ2-7; D possibly matches TRBD1 or TRBD2 (5 bases each). Germline V gene data show CDR1 as MNHEY and CDR2 as SVGAGI. This CDR3 spans 15 amino acids. Trimming pared 5 bases from V and 0 bases from J, leaving 14 bases between. The CDR3 sequence is CASSTPGRSSYEQYF. The CDR3 DNA is TGTGCCAGCAGTACCCCGGGACGGAGCTCCTACGAGCAGTACTTC.

The chain employs TRBV6-1 and TRBJ1-6; D call uncertain. CDR1 and CDR2 (germline): MNHNS, SASEGT. With 0 bases removed from V and 0 bases from J, the gap between germline ends came to 12 bases. The CDR3 consists of 18 residues. The DNA for the CDR3 is TGTGCCAGCAGTGAAGCACCGGGATACAGCTCCTATAATTCACCCCTCCACTTT. Protein product: CASSEAPGYSSYNSPLHF.